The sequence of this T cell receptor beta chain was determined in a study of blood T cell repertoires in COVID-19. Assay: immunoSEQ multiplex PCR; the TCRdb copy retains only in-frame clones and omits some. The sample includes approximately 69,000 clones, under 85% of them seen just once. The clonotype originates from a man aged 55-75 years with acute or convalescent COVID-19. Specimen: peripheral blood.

CDR3 sequence reads: CASSSPGQVNTEAFF. The DNA of the CDR3 is TGTGCCAGCAGCTCACCGGGACAGGTGAACACTGAAGCTTTCTTT. The chain uses TRBV7-2 and TRBJ1-1; 8 bases line up with TRBD1. V lost 4 bases and J lost 0; bases outside the gene matches: 4. Germline V CDR1 and CDR2: SGHTA, FQGNSA. The CDR3 has 15 amino acids.